This T cell receptor beta chain is drawn from a study of vaccination and CD4 T cells after COVID-19. Study results and caveats: Spike mono-reactivity was found in 304 of the 307 vaccine-specific clones identified in convalescent patients.

An Oncomine TCR Beta short-read assay was used to sequence the DNA from cultured CD4+ T cells. Via MiXCR, TCRdb re-called the PCR reads, giving one row per CDR3 protein. In the table there are about 19,000 distinct CDR3 sequences, under 30% of which are singletons. About this clonotype itself: Its antigen is as yet unknown.

The treatment here: 10-day PBMC culture with coronavirus spike peptide pools or control peptides (ViraFEST assay). Dates of positive PCR ran from March to December 2020, before US Alpha, Beta and Delta variants. Trimming took 0 bases from V and 7 from J, leaving 14 bases between them. Looked up from germline, CDR1 is SGHNT and CDR2 is YYREEE (reference sequence). CDR3 length: 14 residues. The chain carries TRBV5-4 and TRBJ2-7; D might be TRBD1 (6 bases). The receptor's source is a human donor with COVID-19. The sequencing sample was made of cultured CD4+ T cells from blood. The CDR3: CASSLVAGAQEQYF. The CDR3, as DNA: TGTGCCAGCAGCTTGGTTGCAGGGGCACAGGAGCAGTACTTC.